This TCR beta chain was obtained from a study of shared clonotypes between healthy human individuals. The CDR3 length is 14 residues. From germline, CDR1 is SNHLY and CDR2 FYNNEI. V lost 3 bases and J lost 5; bases outside the gene matches: 3. Libraries were prepared by immunoSEQ multiplex PCR; TCRdb keeps only in-frame clonotypes and omits some of them. Of roughly 2.4 million clones detected, 90% to 96% appear once; the ten largest clones hold about 0.13%. The source material was naive CD4+ T cells sorted from blood. Documented subset: CD45RA+ positively selected. The V gene is TRBV2, the J gene TRBJ2-1; the match to TRBD2 covers 8 bases. This TCR was recovered from a man younger than 30 in good health. CDR3 sequence (DNA): TGTGCCAGCAGTGACGGGGGGGCTAACAATGAGCAGTTCTTC. Protein: CASSDGGANNEQFF.